This TCR beta chain is drawn from a study of breast tumors, draining lymph nodes, adjacent tissues. Study-wide results and caveats: Compared with basal-like, luminal-like tumors shared significantly more repertoire with nontumor tissue. Compared with lymph nodes, tumors were less diverse; compared with nontumor tissue, more. That most tumor T cells come from lymph nodes remained unproven.

This CDR3 has 13 residues. From germline, CDR1 is LGHNT and CDR2 FRNRAP. V shed 6 bases and J 3 bases; nucleotides not matched to a gene: 2. The lymph nodes were axillary draining lymph nodes from breast cancer patients. This clonotype was seen a few times. Its antigen is undetermined. TCRdb re-analysed the multiplex PCR reads in MiXCR, keeping a single row per CDR3 protein. Seen here are 140,000 or so distinct CDR3 sequences, about 33% observed once, and the top ten hold 2.3%. Sequencing was performed on axillary lymph node tissue. This chain links TRBV12-5 with TRBJ1-1; TRBD1 matches 9 bases. This sequence was found in a female donor with breast cancer. Some clones in this sample may be carry-over from other donors' samples. The CDR3 DNA follows: TGTGCTAGTGGCCGGACAGGGGACACTGAAGCTTTCTTT. It yields the protein CASGRTGDTEAFF.